This T cell receptor (beta chain) came from a study of graft-versus-host responses after intestinal transplantation. Overall study context: Those transplanted obtained multivisceral, liver-intestinal, or isolated intestinal grafts. Anti-thymocyte globulin was used for induction in all recipients, who then took tacrolimus and steroids for approximately 3 years. The study, taken as a whole, reports: Allografts of one patient group, those with graft-donor T cell macrochimerism, had high graft-versus-host to host-versus-graft clonal ratios.

A word on this clone: Its target is unknown.

Assay: immunoSEQ multiplex PCR; the TCRdb copy retains only in-frame clones and omits some. The sample contains 75,000 to 90,000 clones, 85% to 90% of which appear only once. The CDR3 totals 11 residues. The V and J ends lost 6 bases and 11 bases, in that order; junction bases with no gene match: 5. Looked up from germline, CDR1 is MNHNS and CDR2 is SASEGT. The receptor's source is a human donor who received an intestinal transplant. This material consisted of unstimulated CD4+ T cells sorted from spleen or lymph node cells, taken before intestinal transplant. The genes are TRBV6-1 and TRBJ1-1; the match to TRBD1 covers 8 bases. The CDR3: CASRGQGPAFF. The CDR3 nucleotides read TGTGCCAGCAGAGGACAGGGTCCGGCTTTCTTT.